This is a list of T cell receptor beta chains from one sample in a study of Ad26.COV2.S vaccination and SARS-CoV-2 variants. Sequenced by immunoSEQ multiplex PCR; TCRdb stores in-frame clones only, minus some. Among about 380,000 clones listed, about 80% were seen once. Sequenced here: peripheral blood, sampled in a trial of Ad26.COV2.S vaccine versus placebo. The receptor set was obtained from a person between 18 and 60 years old who received the Ad26.COV2.S COVID-19 vaccine or a placebo. The conserved cysteine and the conserved F or W are not part of the CDR3 here.

j_call: TRBJ1-3
v_call: TRBV18
cdr3_aa: ASSPRVGRASGNTIY

j_call: TRBJ1-2
v_call: TRBV10-3
cdr3_aa: AISRTPNYGYT

j_call: TRBJ2-3
v_call: TRBV18
cdr3_aa: ASSPRGGGTDTQY

j_call: TRBJ2-1
v_call: TRBV6-6
cdr3_aa: ASSSGTPPGRQF

j_call: TRBJ2-3
v_call: TRBV5-6
cdr3_aa: ASSFGLAGITDTQY

j_call: TRBJ2-5
v_call: TRBV2
cdr3_aa: ATKETSGRGETQY

j_call: TRBJ2-7
v_call: TRBV4-3
cdr3_aa: ASSETRGGAADYEQY

j_call: TRBJ2-7
v_call: TRBV7-2
cdr3_aa: ASSPRRTGGYEQY

j_call: TRBJ2-3
v_call: TRBV3-1/TRBV3-2
cdr3_aa: ASSQDGVVWDTQY

j_call: TRBJ2-3
v_call: TRBV7-2
cdr3_aa: ASSLSFGDLPPY

j_call: TRBJ2-1
v_call: TRBV9
cdr3_aa: ASSPQVRQDPNEQF

j_call: TRBJ1-6
v_call: TRBV7-2
cdr3_aa: ASSGDRGHMTLH

j_call: TRBJ1-1
v_call: TRBV5-1
cdr3_aa: ASSRTAGNTEAF

j_call: TRBJ2-2
v_call: TRBV27
cdr3_aa: ASSPSAGEFTGELF

j_call: TRBJ1-1
v_call: TRBV7-9
cdr3_aa: ASTQANTEAF

j_call: TRBJ1-2
v_call: TRBV6-6
cdr3_aa: ASSYSGRGYGYT

j_call: TRBJ2-3
v_call: TRBV2
cdr3_aa: ASTLQGIISTDTQY

j_call: TRBJ2-3
v_call: TRBV12-5
cdr3_aa: ASGYEAGRTQY

j_call: TRBJ2-7
v_call: TRBV7-9
cdr3_aa: ASSFPSGGLYEQY

j_call: TRBJ2-7
v_call: TRBV13
cdr3_aa: ASSLRGQAASYEQY

j_call: TRBJ2-7
v_call: TRBV24-1
cdr3_aa: ATSDRSTSYEQY

j_call: TRBJ2-2
v_call: TRBV7-3
cdr3_aa: ASSRTSGNTGELF

j_call: TRBJ1-1
v_call: TRBV4-1
cdr3_aa: ASSQYTRSTNTEAF

j_call: TRBJ1-2
v_call: TRBV12-5
cdr3_aa: ASGLHSRTEGGYT

j_call: TRBJ2-1
v_call: TRBV7-2
cdr3_aa: ASSLRALNHEQF

j_call: TRBJ1-1
v_call: TRBV7-6
cdr3_aa: ASSSRTRGGLAF

j_call: TRBJ2-1
v_call: TRBV10-1
cdr3_aa: ASSDETGFRNEQF

j_call: TRBJ2-3
v_call: TRBV6-2/TRBV6-3
cdr3_aa: ASSRETRTDTQY

j_call: TRBJ1-2
v_call: TRBV12-3/TRBV12-4
cdr3_aa: ASSLNGYGYT

j_call: TRBJ1-4
v_call: TRBV19
cdr3_aa: ASTPRGPNEKLF

j_call: TRBJ2-1
v_call: TRBV19
cdr3_aa: ASSIGLAPASYNEQF

j_call: TRBJ2-7
v_call: TRBV10-3
cdr3_aa: AISEGGGSYEQY

j_call: TRBJ2-6
v_call: TRBV4-1
cdr3_aa: ASSPPGPQVTDSGANVLT

j_call: TRBJ1-1
v_call: TRBV7-2
cdr3_aa: ASSLNFDTEAF

j_call: TRBJ1-4
v_call: TRBV4-1
cdr3_aa: ASSQGVGGSEKLF

j_call: TRBJ1-2
v_call: TRBV3-1/TRBV3-2
cdr3_aa: ASTGYKGTGYT

j_call: TRBJ1-4
v_call: TRBV7-9
cdr3_aa: ASSSPNEKLF

j_call: TRBJ1-2
v_call: TRBV27
cdr3_aa: ASRTGGAYGYT

j_call: TRBJ2-7
v_call: TRBV5-1
cdr3_aa: ASSLGFTSGEQY

j_call: TRBJ2-7
v_call: TRBV5-5
cdr3_aa: ASSLFRLSQVYEQY

j_call: TRBJ1-1
v_call: TRBV11-3
cdr3_aa: ASSRYWGGHTEAF

j_call: TRBJ2-1
v_call: TRBV7-3
cdr3_aa: ASSYQQGAINEQF

j_call: TRBJ1-1
v_call: TRBV7-3
cdr3_aa: ASSPGGNTEAF

j_call: TRBJ2-5
v_call: TRBV2
cdr3_aa: ASAGGLAGQTQY

j_call: TRBJ2-5
v_call: TRBV18
cdr3_aa: ASSPALKHGPKETQY

j_call: TRBJ2-3
v_call: TRBV14
cdr3_aa: ASSLLTSGDTQY

j_call: TRBJ2-7
v_call: TRBV6-5
cdr3_aa: ARTGTGGTSEQY

j_call: TRBJ1-1
v_call: TRBV11-3
cdr3_aa: ASSLTGVITEAF

j_call: TRBJ2-3
v_call: TRBV5-1
cdr3_aa: ASSLRTSGGSADTQY

j_call: TRBJ1-2
v_call: TRBV27
cdr3_aa: ASSPDRVGYGYT

j_call: TRBJ1-3
v_call: TRBV9
cdr3_aa: ASSIGQGNTIY

j_call: TRBJ1-1
v_call: TRBV18
cdr3_aa: ASSTRGLDTEAF

j_call: TRBJ1-2
v_call: TRBV6-5
cdr3_aa: ASSFYPSALYGYT

j_call: TRBJ1-5
v_call: TRBV28
cdr3_aa: ASRTEYNQPQH